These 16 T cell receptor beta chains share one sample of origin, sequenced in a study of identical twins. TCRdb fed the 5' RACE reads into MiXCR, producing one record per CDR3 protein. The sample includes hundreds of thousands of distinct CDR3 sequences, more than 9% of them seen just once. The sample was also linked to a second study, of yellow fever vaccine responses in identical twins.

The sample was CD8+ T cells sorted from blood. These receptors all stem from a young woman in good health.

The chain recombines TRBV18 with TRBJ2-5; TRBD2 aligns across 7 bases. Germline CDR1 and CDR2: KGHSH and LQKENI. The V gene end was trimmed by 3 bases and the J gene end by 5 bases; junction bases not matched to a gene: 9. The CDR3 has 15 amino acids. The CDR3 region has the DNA TGTGCCAGCTCACCGACGGCGGGGGTGAAGGAGACCCAGTACTTC. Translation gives CASSPTAGVKETQYF.

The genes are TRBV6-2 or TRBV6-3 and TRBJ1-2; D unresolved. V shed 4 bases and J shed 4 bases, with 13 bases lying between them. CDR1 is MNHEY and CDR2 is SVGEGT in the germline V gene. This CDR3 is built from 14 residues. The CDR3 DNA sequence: TGTGCCAGCAGTTTAGCTGGGCAGCTCTATGGCTACACCTTC. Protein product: CASSLAGQLYGYTF.

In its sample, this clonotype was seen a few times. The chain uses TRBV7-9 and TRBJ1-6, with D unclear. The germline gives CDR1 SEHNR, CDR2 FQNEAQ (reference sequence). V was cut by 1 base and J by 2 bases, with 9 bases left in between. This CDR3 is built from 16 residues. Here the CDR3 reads CASSLVDGTYNSPLHF. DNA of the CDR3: TGTGCCAGCAGCTTAGTGGATGGGACCTATAATTCACCCCTCCACTTT.

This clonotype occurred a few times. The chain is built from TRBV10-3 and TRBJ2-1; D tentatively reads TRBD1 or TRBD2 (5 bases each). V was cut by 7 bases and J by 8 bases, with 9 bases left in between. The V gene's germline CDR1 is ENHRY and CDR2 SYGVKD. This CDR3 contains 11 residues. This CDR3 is CAIMGDDEQFF. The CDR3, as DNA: TGTGCCATCATGGGGGACGATGAGCAGTTCTTC.

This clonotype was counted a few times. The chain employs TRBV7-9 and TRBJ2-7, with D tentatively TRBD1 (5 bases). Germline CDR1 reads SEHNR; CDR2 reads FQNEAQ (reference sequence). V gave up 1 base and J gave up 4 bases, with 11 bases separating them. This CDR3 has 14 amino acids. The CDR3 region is CASSLGTHPYEQYF. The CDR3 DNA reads TGTGCCAGCAGCTTAGGGACACACCCTTACGAGCAGTACTTC.

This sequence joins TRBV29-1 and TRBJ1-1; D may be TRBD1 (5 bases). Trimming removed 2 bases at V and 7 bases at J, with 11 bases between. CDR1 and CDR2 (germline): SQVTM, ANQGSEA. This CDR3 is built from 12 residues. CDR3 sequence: CSVERAQGEAFF. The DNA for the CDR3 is TGCAGCGTTGAAAGGGCGCAGGGTGAAGCTTTCTTT.

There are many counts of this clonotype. This chain's CDR3 is CASSFNIKQLYGYTF. CDR3 DNA: TGTGCCAGCAGTTTTAACATCAAACAACTCTATGGCTACACCTTC. This sequence joins TRBV12-3 or TRBV12-4 and TRBJ1-2, with unresolved D. V was clipped by 3 bases and J by 4 bases, with 15 bases between them. The CDR3 contains 15 residues.

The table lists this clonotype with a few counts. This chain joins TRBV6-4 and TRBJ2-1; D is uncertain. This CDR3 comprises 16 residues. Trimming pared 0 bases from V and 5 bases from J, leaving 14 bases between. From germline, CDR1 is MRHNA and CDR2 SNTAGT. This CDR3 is CASSDSPRAANNEQFF. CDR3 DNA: TGTGCCAGCAGTGACTCGCCAAGGGCCGCTAACAATGAGCAGTTCTTC.

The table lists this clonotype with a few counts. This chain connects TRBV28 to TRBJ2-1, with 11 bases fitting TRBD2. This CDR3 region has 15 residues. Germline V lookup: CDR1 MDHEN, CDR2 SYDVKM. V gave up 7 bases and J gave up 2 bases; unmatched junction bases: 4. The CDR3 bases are TGTGCCAGCATGCCGGGACTAGCGGCCTACAATGAGCAGTTCTTC. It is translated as CASMPGLAAYNEQFF. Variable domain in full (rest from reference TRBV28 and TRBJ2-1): DVKVTQSSRYLVKRTGEKVFLECVQDMDHENMFWYRQDPGLGLRLIYFSYDVKMKEKGDIPEGYSVSREKKERFSLILESASTNQTSMYLCASMPGLAAYNEQFFGPGTRLTVL.

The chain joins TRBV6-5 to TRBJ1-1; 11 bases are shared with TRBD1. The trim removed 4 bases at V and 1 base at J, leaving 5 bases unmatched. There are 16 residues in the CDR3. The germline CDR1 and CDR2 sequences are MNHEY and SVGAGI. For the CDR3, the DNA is TGTGCCAGCAGTTTGTCCGGGACAGGGGGGAACACTGAAGCTTTCTTT. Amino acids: CASSLSGTGGNTEAFF.

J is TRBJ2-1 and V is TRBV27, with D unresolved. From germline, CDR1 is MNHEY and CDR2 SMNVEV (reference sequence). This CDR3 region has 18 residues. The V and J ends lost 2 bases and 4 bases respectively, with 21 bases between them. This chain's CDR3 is CASSLVAPAPIGYNEQFF. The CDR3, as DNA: TGTGCCAGCAGTTTAGTTGCCCCCGCGCCAATCGGGTACAATGAGCAGTTCTTC.

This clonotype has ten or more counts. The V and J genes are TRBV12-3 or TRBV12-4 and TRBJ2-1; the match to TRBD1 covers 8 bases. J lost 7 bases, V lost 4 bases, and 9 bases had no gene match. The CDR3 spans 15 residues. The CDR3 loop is CASSSPGQGWNEQFF. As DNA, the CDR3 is TGTGCCAGCAGTTCCCCTGGACAGGGTTGGAATGAGCAGTTCTTC.

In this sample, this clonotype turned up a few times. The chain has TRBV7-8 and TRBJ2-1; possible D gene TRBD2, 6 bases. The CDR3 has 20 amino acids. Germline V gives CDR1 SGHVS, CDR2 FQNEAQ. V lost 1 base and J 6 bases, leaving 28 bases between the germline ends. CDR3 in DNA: TGTGCCAGCAGCTTAGTCCGGGAGATGAAACCCACCTACTCTACCAATGAGCAGTTCTTC. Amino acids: CASSLVREMKPTYSTNEQFF.

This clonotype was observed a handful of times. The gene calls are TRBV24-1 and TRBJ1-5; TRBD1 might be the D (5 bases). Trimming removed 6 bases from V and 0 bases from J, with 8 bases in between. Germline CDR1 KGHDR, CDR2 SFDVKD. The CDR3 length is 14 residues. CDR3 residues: CATSSDISNQPQHF. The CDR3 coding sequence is TGTGCCACCAGTTCGGACATTAGCAATCAGCCCCAGCATTTT.

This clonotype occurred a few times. CDR3 bases: TGCGCCAGCAGCCGGGACAGGGAAGGAAAGGAGTGGCCCAATGAGCAGTTCTTC. Translation gives CASSRDREGKEWPNEQFF. The chain combines TRBV5-1 with TRBJ2-1, with 9 nucleotides matching TRBD1. The length of the CDR3 is 18 residues. V lost 4 bases, J lost 6 bases, and 17 bases stayed unmatched. Germline CDR1 SGHRS, CDR2 YFSETQ.

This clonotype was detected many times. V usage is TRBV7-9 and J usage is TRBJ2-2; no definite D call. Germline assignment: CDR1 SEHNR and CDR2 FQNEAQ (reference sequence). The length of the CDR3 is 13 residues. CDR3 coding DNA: TGTGCTCAACGGCGGCGAAACACCGGGGAGCTGTTTTTT. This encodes CAQRRRNTGELFF.